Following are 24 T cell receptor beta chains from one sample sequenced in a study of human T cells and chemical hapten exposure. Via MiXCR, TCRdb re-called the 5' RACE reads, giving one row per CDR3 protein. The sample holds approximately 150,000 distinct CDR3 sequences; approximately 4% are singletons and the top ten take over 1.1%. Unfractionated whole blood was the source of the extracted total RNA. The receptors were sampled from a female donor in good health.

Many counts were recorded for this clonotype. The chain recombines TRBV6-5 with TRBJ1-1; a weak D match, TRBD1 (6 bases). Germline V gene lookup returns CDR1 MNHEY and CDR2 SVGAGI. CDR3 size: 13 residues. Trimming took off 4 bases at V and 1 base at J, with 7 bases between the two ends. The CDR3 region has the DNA TGTGCCAGCAGTTGGACAGAGAACACTGAAGCTTTCTTT. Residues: CASSWTENTEAFF.

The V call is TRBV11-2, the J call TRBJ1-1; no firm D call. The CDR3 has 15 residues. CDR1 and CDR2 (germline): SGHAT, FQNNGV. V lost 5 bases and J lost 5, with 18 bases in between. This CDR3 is CASSTREGRKTEAFF. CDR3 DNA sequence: TGTGCCAGCAGCACAAGAGAGGGTCGTAAGACTGAAGCTTTCTTT.

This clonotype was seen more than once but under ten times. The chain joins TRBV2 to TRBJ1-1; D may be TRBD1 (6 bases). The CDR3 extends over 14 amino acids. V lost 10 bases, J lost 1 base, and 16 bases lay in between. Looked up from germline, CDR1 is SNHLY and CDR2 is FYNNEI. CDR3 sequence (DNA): TGTGCCACCCGGACCGGGGGCTGGAACACTGAAGCTTTCTTT. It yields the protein CATRTGGWNTEAFF.

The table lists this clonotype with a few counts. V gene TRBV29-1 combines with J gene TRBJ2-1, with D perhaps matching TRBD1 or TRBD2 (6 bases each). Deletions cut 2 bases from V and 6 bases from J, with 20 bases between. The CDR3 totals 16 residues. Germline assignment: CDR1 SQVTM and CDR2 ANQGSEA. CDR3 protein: CSVESLVGGFGNEQFF. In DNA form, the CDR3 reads TGCAGCGTTGAAAGCCTAGTGGGGGGCTTTGGCAATGAGCAGTTCTTC.

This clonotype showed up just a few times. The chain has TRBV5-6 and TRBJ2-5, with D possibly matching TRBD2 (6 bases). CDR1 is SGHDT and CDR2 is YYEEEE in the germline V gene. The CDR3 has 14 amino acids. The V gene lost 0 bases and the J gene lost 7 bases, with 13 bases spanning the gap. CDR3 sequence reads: CASSLVGSSGTQYF. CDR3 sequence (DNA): TGTGCCAGCAGCTTGGTGGGCAGTAGCGGGACCCAGTACTTC.

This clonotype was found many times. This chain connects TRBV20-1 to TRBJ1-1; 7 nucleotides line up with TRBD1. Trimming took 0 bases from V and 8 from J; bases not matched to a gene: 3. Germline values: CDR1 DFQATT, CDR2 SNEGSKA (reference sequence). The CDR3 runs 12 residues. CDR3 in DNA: TGCAGTGCTAGAGATGGACAGGACGAAGCTTTCTTT. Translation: CSARDGQDEAFF.

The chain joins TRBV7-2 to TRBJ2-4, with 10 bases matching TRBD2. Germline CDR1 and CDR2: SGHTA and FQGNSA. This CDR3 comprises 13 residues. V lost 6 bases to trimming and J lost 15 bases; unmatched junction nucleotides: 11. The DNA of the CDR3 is TGTGCCAGCAGATCAAGCGGGGGGGCAATCGCGTACTTC. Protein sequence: CASRSSGGAIAYF.

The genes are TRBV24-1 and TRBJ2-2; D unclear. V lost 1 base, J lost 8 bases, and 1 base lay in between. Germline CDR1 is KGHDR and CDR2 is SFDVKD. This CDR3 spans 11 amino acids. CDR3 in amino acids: CATSDFGELFF. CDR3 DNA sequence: TGTGCCACCAGTGATTTTGGGGAGCTGTTTTTT.

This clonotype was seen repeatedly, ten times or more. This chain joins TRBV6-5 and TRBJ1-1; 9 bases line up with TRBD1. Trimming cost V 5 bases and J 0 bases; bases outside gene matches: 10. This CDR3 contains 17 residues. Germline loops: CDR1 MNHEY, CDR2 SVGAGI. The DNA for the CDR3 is TGTGCCAGCAGTGCTGGGTGGGACAGGGAGGTGAACACTGAAGCTTTCTTT. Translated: CASSAGWDREVNTEAFF.

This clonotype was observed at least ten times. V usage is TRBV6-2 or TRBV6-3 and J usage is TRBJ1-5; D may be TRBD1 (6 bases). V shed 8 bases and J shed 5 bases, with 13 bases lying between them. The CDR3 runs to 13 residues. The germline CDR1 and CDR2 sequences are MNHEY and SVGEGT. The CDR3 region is CASWGRGDQPQHF. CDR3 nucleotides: TGTGCCAGCTGGGGGCGGGGAGATCAGCCCCAGCATTTT.

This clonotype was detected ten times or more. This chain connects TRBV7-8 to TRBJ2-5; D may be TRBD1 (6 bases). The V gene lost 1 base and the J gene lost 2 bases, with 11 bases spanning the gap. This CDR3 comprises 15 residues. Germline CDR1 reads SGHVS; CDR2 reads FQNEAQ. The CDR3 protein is CASSLVLRGQETQYF. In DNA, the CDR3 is TGTGCCAGCAGCTTAGTCCTTAGGGGGCAAGAGACCCAGTACTTC.

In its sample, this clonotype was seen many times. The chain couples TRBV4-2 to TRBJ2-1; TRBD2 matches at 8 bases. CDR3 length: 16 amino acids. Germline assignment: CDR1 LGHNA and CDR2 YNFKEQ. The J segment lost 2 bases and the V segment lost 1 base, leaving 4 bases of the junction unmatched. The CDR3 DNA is TGTGCCAGCAGCCAAGCCGGGGGGGAAACCTACAATGAGCAGTTCTTC. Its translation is CASSQAGGETYNEQFF.

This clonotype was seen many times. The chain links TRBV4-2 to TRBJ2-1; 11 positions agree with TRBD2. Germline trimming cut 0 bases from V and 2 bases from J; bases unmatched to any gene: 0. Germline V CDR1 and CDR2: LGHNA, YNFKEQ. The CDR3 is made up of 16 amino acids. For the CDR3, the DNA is TGTGCCAGCAGCCAAGATAGCGGGGGGGCCTACAATGAGCAGTTCTTC. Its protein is CASSQDSGGAYNEQFF.

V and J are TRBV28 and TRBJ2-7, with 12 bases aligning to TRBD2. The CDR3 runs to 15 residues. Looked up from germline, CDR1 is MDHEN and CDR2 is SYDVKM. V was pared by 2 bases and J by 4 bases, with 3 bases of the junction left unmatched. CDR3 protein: CASSLLAGGQYEQYF. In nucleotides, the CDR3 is TGTGCCAGCAGTTTACTAGCGGGGGGGCAGTACGAGCAGTACTTC.

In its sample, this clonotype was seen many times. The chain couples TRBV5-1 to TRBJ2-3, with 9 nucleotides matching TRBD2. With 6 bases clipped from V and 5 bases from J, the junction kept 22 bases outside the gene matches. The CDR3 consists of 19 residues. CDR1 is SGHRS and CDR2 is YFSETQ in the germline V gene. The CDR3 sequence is CASTLLGLTSGRTGDTQYF. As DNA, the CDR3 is TGCGCCAGCACGCTACTTGGGCTGACTAGCGGCAGGACGGGAGATACGCAGTATTTT. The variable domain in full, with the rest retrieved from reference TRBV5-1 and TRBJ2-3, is KAGVTQTPRYLIKTRGQQVTLSCSPISGHRSVSWYQQTPGQGLQFLFEYFSETQRNKGNFPGRFSGRQFSNSRSEMNVSTLELGDSALYLCASTLLGLTSGRTGDTQYFGPGTRLTVL.

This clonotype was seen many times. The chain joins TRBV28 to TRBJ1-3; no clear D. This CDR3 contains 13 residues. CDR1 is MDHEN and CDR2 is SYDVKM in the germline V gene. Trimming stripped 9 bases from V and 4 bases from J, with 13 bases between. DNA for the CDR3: TGTGCCAGTCGGGTCCCCGGCGGAAACACCATATATTTT. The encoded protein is CASRVPGGNTIYF.

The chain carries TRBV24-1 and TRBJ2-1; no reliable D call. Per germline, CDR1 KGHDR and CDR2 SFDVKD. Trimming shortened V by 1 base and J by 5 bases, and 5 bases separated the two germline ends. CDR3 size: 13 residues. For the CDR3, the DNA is TGTGCCACCAGTGATTTCACCAACAATGAGCAGTTCTTC. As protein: CATSDFTNNEQFF.

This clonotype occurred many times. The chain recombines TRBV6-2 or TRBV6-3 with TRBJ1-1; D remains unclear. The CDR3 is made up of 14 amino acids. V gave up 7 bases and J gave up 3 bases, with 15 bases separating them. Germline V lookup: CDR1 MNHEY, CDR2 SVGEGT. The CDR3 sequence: CASTYEAAYTEAFF. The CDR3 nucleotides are TGTGCCAGCACCTACGAGGCTGCGTACACTGAAGCTTTCTTT.

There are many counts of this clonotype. The CDR3 DNA follows: TGTGCCATCAGCTCCAGGGGAGGGACGAGCACAGATACGCAGTATTTT. This translates into CAISSRGGTSTDTQYF. The chain employs TRBV10-3 and TRBJ2-3; tentative D call: TRBD2 (7 bases). CDR1 ENHRY and CDR2 SYGVKD come from the germline V gene. The CDR3 loop spans 16 amino acids. The V end lost 6 bases, the J end lost 0 bases, and 16 bases lay between the germline ends.

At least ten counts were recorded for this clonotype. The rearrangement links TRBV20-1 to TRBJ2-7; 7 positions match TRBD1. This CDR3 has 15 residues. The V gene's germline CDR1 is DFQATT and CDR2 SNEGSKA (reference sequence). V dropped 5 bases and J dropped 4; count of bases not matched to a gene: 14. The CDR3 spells CSAANAGTELYEQYF. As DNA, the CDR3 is TGCAGTGCTGCAAACGCCGGGACAGAGCTATACGAGCAGTACTTC.

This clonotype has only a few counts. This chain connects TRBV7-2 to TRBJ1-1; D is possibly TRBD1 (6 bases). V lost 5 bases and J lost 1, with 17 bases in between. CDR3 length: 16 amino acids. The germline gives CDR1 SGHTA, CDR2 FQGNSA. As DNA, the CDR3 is TGTGCCAGCAGCCCTAGGGGGGCAGGCGGGAACACTGAAGCTTTCTTT. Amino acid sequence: CASSPRGAGGNTEAFF. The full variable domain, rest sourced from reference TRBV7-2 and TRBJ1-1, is GAGVSQSPSNKVTEKGKDVELRCDPISGHTALYWYRQSLGQGLEFLIYFQGNSAPDKSGLPSDRFSAERTGGSVSTLTIQRTQQEDSAVYLCASSPRGAGGNTEAFFGQGTRLTVV.

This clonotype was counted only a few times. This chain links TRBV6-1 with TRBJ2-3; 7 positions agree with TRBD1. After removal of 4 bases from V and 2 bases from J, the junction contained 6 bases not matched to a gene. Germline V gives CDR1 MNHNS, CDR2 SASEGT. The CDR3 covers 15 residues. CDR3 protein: CASSARDRVTDTQYF. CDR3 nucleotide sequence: TGTGCCAGCAGTGCCCGGGACAGAGTCACAGATACGCAGTATTTT.

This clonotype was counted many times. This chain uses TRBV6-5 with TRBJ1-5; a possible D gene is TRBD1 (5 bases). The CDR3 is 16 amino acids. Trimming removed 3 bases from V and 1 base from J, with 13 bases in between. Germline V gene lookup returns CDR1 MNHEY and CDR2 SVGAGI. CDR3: CASSYGGGGSNQPQHF. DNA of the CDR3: TGTGCCAGCAGTTATGGGGGAGGAGGCAGCAATCAGCCCCAGCATTTT.

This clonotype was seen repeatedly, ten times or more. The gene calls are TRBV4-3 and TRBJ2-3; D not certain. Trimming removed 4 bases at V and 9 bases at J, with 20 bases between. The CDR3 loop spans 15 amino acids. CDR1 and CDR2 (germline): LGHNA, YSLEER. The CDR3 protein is CASSRTLSSGRTQYF. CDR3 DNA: TGCGCCAGCAGCCGTACCCTATCTTCAGGTCGGACGCAGTATTTT.